These 32 T cell receptor beta chains were all obtained from the same sample, sequenced in a study of T cell changes during pregnancy in multiple sclerosis. Here immunoSEQ multiplex PCR was the method, and the copy in TCRdb shows in-frame clones only, minus some. The sample yields approximately 40,000 clones, about 90% seen once. The sample was CD4+ T cells from peripheral blood mononuclear cells, taken before pregnancy. These receptors all stem from a female donor with multiple sclerosis, enrolled in a pregnancy study.

Here the CDR3 reads CASSPTSGPSEQYF. In nucleotides, the CDR3 is TGTGCCAGCAGCCCAACTAGCGGTCCGTCGGAGCAGTACTTC. This chain connects TRBV14 to TRBJ2-7, with 8 nucleotides matching TRBD2. There are 14 residues in the CDR3. Germline loops: CDR1 SGHDN, CDR2 FVKESK. V shed 4 bases, J shed 7 bases, and the junction held 9 bases outside the gene matches. Complete variable domain (other parts from reference TRBV14 and TRBJ2-7): EAGVTQFPSHSVIEKGQTVTLRCDPISGHDNLYWYRRVMGKEIKFLLHFVKESKQDESGMPNNRFLAERTGGTYSTLKVQPAELEDSGVYFCASSPTSGPSEQYFGPGTRLTVT.

Concerning this clone itself: One end of the junction does not line up with germline, which may come from a read error. The chain combines TRBV27 with TRBJ1-1, with TRBD1 identical over 8 bases. The CDR3 is 14 amino acids. CDR1 is MNHEY, CDR2 SMNVEV, per germline (reference sequence). DNA for the CDR3: TGTGCCAGCAGTTTCTACAGGGGGAACGCTGAAGCTTTCTTT. Translating it yields CASSFYRGNAEAFF.

The V gene is TRBV5-4, the J gene TRBJ2-3, with TRBD2 matching over 11 bases. Germline CDR1 is SGHNT and CDR2 is YYREEE (reference sequence). The ends lost 1 base at V and 2 bases at J; junction bases unmatched: 6. The CDR3 consists of 17 residues. This CDR3 reads CASSLSLAGALTDTQYF. For the CDR3, the DNA is TGTGCCAGCAGCTTGTCACTAGCGGGGGCGCTCACAGATACGCAGTATTTT.

J is TRBJ2-7 and V is TRBV7-2; 10 nucleotides match TRBD2. With 4 bases clipped from V and 0 bases from J, the junction kept 0 bases outside the gene matches. The CDR3 loop spans 14 amino acids. Looked up from germline, CDR1 is SGHTA and CDR2 is FQGNSA. The chain's CDR3 is CASSSSGGSYEQYF. The CDR3 bases are TGTGCCAGCAGCTCTAGCGGGGGCTCCTACGAGCAGTACTTC.

This clone was counted between two and nine times. The chain recombines TRBV19 with TRBJ2-2; a weak D match, TRBD2 (6 bases). The CDR3 sequence is 14 residues long. Per the germline V gene, CDR1 is LNHDA and CDR2 is SQIVND (reference sequence). V was clipped by 5 bases and J by 6 bases, with 13 bases between them. CDR3 sequence (DNA): TGTGCCAGTAGTGGAGGGTCGGGCGCCGGGGAGCTGTTTTTT. Translated: CASSGGSGAGELFF.

CDR3 in DNA: TGTGCCAGCAGCCTACGACGGAGCTACGAGCAGTACTTC. It translates to CASSLRRSYEQYF. V usage is TRBV7-2 and J usage is TRBJ2-7, with unresolved D. Deletions cut 5 bases from V and 3 bases from J, with 11 bases between. The germline V gene encodes CDR1 SGHTA and CDR2 FQGNSA. The CDR3 totals 13 residues.

The chain links TRBV5-6 to TRBJ2-2; TRBD2 might be the D (5 bases). The CDR3 covers 14 residues. V was trimmed by 3 bases and J by 3 bases, leaving 9 bases between them. Germline V gene data show CDR1 as SGHDT and CDR2 as YYEEEE. CDR3 DNA sequence: TGTGCCAGCAGCTCGGACTTCCACACCGGGGAGCTGTTTTTT. It encodes CASSSDFHTGELFF.

The chain employs TRBV5-1 and TRBJ1-2; no firm D call. The V gene's germline CDR1 is SGHRS and CDR2 YFSETQ. Trimming removed 6 bases at V and 7 bases at J, with 19 bases between. This CDR3 spans 14 amino acids. The chain's CDR3 is CASTLGQSAGGYTF. For the CDR3, the DNA is TGCGCCAGCACCTTAGGGCAATCGGCGGGTGGCTACACCTTC.

V is TRBV5-4 and J is TRBJ2-6, with unresolved D. The V and J ends lost 5 bases and 0 bases respectively, with 6 bases between them. The germline V gene encodes CDR1 SGHNT and CDR2 YYREEE (reference sequence). The CDR3 covers 14 residues. The CDR3 loop reads CASRLFSGANVLTF. CDR3 bases: TGTGCCAGCAGATTATTCTCTGGGGCCAACGTCCTGACTTTC.

The V call is TRBV5-4, the J call TRBJ1-3, with D unresolved. Germline V CDR1 and CDR2: SGHNT, YYREEE (reference sequence). There are 15 residues in the CDR3. The germline V and J ends were trimmed by 4 bases and 8 bases, with 19 bases remaining between them. In nucleotides, the CDR3 is TGTGCCAGCAGCCTAAAATTAGGCGGGCGGGACACCATATATTTT. It yields the protein CASSLKLGGRDTIYF.

In the case of this clone: The junction and the germline gene differ at one end; a read error may be behind it. The V gene is TRBV29-1, the J gene TRBJ1-1, with a weak D call TRBD1 (5 bases). There are 13 residues in the CDR3. Germline-derived CDR1 and CDR2 are SQVTM and ANQGSEA. CDR3 DNA sequence: TGCAGCGCTGAATCCAGGGCGGTCACTGAAGCTTTCTTT. Its protein is CSAESRAVTEAFF. The variable domain in full, with the rest retrieved from reference TRBV29-1 and TRBJ1-1, is SAVISQKPSRDICQRGTSLTIQCQVDSQVTMMFWYRQQPGQSLTLIATANQGSEATYESGFVIDKFPISRPNLTFSTLTVSNMSPEDSSIYLCSAESRAVTEAFFGQGTRLTVV.

This clone appeared once. This rearrangement joins TRBV6-6 to TRBJ2-7, with TRBD1 as a possible D gene (5 bases). Trimming pared 6 bases from V and 7 bases from J, leaving 16 bases between. The CDR3 consists of 13 residues. Germline CDR1 is MNHNY and CDR2 is SVGAGI (reference sequence). The chain's CDR3 is CASRFLTDKEQYF. CDR3 sequence (DNA): TGTGCCAGCAGATTCTTGACAGACAAGGAGCAGTACTTC.

A note on this clone: The same CDR3 also results from other DNA sequences found in this sample. The CDR3 reads CSVDGPGMGTEAFF. The CDR3, as DNA: TGCAGCGTTGATGGCCCGGGGATGGGCACTGAAGCTTTCTTT. J is TRBJ1-1 and V is TRBV29-1; D not certain. V lost 3 bases and J 4 bases, leaving 15 bases between the germline ends. The CDR3 consists of 14 residues. Germline CDR1 and CDR2: SQVTM and ANQGSEA.

This chain connects TRBV2 to TRBJ1-2, with 7 positions matching TRBD1. The CDR3 covers 14 residues. Per the germline V gene, CDR1 is SNHLY and CDR2 is FYNNEI. V trimming: 3 bases; J trimming: 4 bases; junction bases outside the gene matches: 5. For the CDR3, the DNA is TGTGCCAGCAGTGAGCTCGACAGGGTCTATGGCTACACCTTC. Its protein product is CASSELDRVYGYTF.

The V and J genes are TRBV10-3 and TRBJ2-7; 7 nucleotides agree with TRBD1. Germline V lookup: CDR1 ENHRY, CDR2 SYGVKD. The CDR3 spans 12 residues. With V trimmed by 8 bases and J by 4 bases, 5 bases remained unmatched. The CDR3 DNA sequence: TGTGCCATCTCTCAGGGACAGTACGAGCAGTACTTC. This encodes CAISQGQYEQYF.

This chain connects TRBV4-1 to TRBJ2-5; D gene uncertain. Germline CDR1 MGHRA, CDR2 YSYEKL. CDR3 length: 13 amino acids. Between the trimmed V and J ends, which lost 1 base and 5 bases, there was a span of 8 bases. DNA of the CDR3: TGCGCCAGCAGCCAAGCGTATCGGGAGACCCAGTACTTC. This codes for CASSQAYRETQYF.

V is TRBV15 and J is TRBJ2-7; no reliable D call. CDR1 LNHNV and CDR2 YYDKDF come from the germline V gene (reference sequence). This CDR3 spans 13 amino acids. Trimming removed 6 bases at V and 1 base at J, with 10 bases between. CDR3 bases: TGTGCCACCAGTCACGGTGCGTCCTACGAGCAGTACTTC. Protein sequence: CATSHGASYEQYF.

The genes are TRBV5-1 and TRBJ1-1; 7 bases are shared with TRBD1. CDR1 is SGHRS and CDR2 is YFSETQ in the germline V gene. V shed 3 bases and J 0 bases; nucleotides not matched to a gene: 5. CDR3 length: 15 amino acids. As DNA, the CDR3 is TGCGCCAGCAGCTCGGGACAGATAATGAACACTGAAGCTTTCTTT. Translated: CASSSGQIMNTEAFF. Based on the CDR3 plus reference TRBV5-1 and TRBJ1-1, the full variable domain is KAGVTQTPRYLIKTRGQQVTLSCSPISGHRSVSWYQQTPGQGLQFLFEYFSETQRNKGNFPGRFSGRQFSNSRSEMNVSTLELGDSALYLCASSSGQIMNTEAFFGQGTRLTVV.

The V and J genes are TRBV7-9 and TRBJ1-2, with D unresolved. The CDR3 consists of 14 residues. Trimming cost V 1 base and J 4 bases, with 10 bases left between them. Per germline, CDR1 SEHNR and CDR2 FQNEAQ (reference sequence). DNA of the CDR3: TGTGCCAGCAGCTTAGGGTACGGAGGCTATGGCTACACCTTC. It codes for CASSLGYGGYGYTF.

J is TRBJ1-1 and V is TRBV10-2; 8 nucleotides line up with TRBD1. Germline CDR1 and CDR2: WSHSY and SAAADI. This CDR3 region has 14 residues. J gave up 1 base and V 6 bases, and 4 bases lay outside the gene matches. The CDR3 sequence is CASSDRGANTEAFF. Written as DNA, the CDR3 is TGCGCCAGCAGCGACAGGGGCGCGAACACTGAAGCTTTCTTT.

The chain links TRBV5-1 to TRBJ2-3, with D uncertain. Germline-derived CDR1 and CDR2 are SGHRS and YFSETQ. The ends were cut back, 0 bases at V and 0 bases at J, with 14 bases in the middle. The CDR3 contains 17 residues. The CDR3 bases are TGCGCCAGCAGCTTGGGCGACTGGCAAGCTAGCACAGATACGCAGTATTTT. Protein sequence: CASSLGDWQASTDTQYF. Combining the CDR3 with reference TRBV5-1 and TRBJ2-3 gives the whole variable domain KAGVTQTPRYLIKTRGQQVTLSCSPISGHRSVSWYQQTPGQGLQFLFEYFSETQRNKGNFPGRFSGRQFSNSRSEMNVSTLELGDSALYLCASSLGDWQASTDTQYFGPGTRLTVL.

J is TRBJ2-4 and V is TRBV18; 9 bases map to TRBD1. The CDR3 runs 13 residues. Germline CDR1 KGHSH, CDR2 LQKENI. Unmatched junction bases numbered 9, after V lost 3 bases and J lost 15 bases. The CDR3 coding sequence is TGTGCCAGCTCACCTTATGGGGGGACAGGGTCGTACTTC. Translation: CASSPYGGTGSYF.

The chain uses TRBV5-1 and TRBJ1-2, with D perhaps TRBD1 (5 bases). The CDR3 consists of 16 residues. The germline V gene has CDR1 SGHRS and CDR2 YFSETQ. Trimming pared 4 bases from V and 8 bases from J, leaving 24 bases between. For the CDR3, the DNA is TGCGCCAGCAGCCTGGGGACTCCTGCAGCGGTAGAGGGCTACACCTTC. Residues: CASSLGTPAAVEGYTF.

The V and J genes are TRBV30 and TRBJ2-1; the match to TRBD2 covers 13 bases. The CDR3 has 15 amino acids. The V and J ends lost 3 bases and 4 bases, in that order; junction bases with no gene match: 3. Germline V gene sequence: CDR1 GTSNPN, CDR2 SVGIG (reference sequence). Here the CDR3 reads CAWSAGLAGYNEQFF. The CDR3 DNA reads as TGTGCCTGGAGCGCGGGACTAGCGGGGTACAATGAGCAGTTCTTC.

This chain joins TRBV7-2 and TRBJ1-5; no clear D. The CDR3 runs to 14 residues. V dropped 2 bases and J dropped 6 bases, with 11 bases sitting between them. The germline V gene encodes CDR1 SGHTA and CDR2 FQGNSA. This CDR3 reads CASSLQAPFQPQHF. The CDR3 DNA reads as TGTGCCAGCAGCTTACAGGCACCATTTCAGCCCCAGCATTTT. Full variable domain (outside the CDR3, taken from reference TRBV7-2 and TRBJ1-5): GAGVSQSPSNKVTEKGKDVELRCDPISGHTALYWYRQSLGQGLEFLIYFQGNSAPDKSGLPSDRFSAERTGGSVSTLTIQRTQQEDSAVYLCASSLQAPFQPQHFGDGTRLSIL.

The rearrangement joins TRBV5-6 to TRBJ1-1; no firm D call. Germline loops: CDR1 SGHDT, CDR2 YYEEEE. V was shortened by 4 bases and J by 1 base, with 14 bases between the two germline ends. CDR3 length: 15 amino acids. CDR3 nucleotides: TGTGCCAGCAGCACACCGAGATCAGGGAACACTGAAGCTTTCTTT. Protein: CASSTPRSGNTEAFF.

Comment on this clone: Other nucleotide sequences in the sample specify the same CDR3. The V call is TRBV18, the J call TRBJ1-1; a weak D match, TRBD1 (6 bases). The CDR3 spans 12 residues. Trimming took 1 base from V and 6 from J, leaving 6 bases between them. Germline CDR1 reads KGHSH; CDR2 reads LQKENI. The CDR3 sequence is CASSPQGAEAFF. Here the CDR3 DNA reads TGTGCCAGCTCACCACAGGGGGCTGAAGCTTTCTTT.

The chain joins TRBV27 to TRBJ2-1, with 9 bases that match TRBD2. Germline V gene sequence: CDR1 MNHEY, CDR2 SMNVEV (reference sequence). Trimming at V came to 7 bases and at J to 8 bases, leaving 9 bases not matched to a gene. The CDR3 spans 14 residues. CDR3 protein: CASKIAGVLYEQFF. DNA of the CDR3: TGTGCCAGCAAGATAGCGGGGGTCTTGTATGAGCAGTTCTTC.

This clone appeared once. The chain couples TRBV9 to TRBJ2-2, with a possible D match to TRBD1 (5 bases). CDR1 is SGDLS and CDR2 is YYNGEE in the germline V gene. The CDR3 has 12 residues. V was pared by 3 bases and J by 12 bases, with 12 bases between. The CDR3 nucleotides are TGTGCCAGCAGCGGGGGCCCCAAGAAGCTGTTTTTT. This translates into CASSGGPKKLFF. Filled out from reference TRBV9 and TRBJ2-2, the complete variable domain reads DSGVTQTPKHLITATGQRVTLRCSPRSGDLSVYWYQQSLDQGLQFLIQYYNGEERAKGNILERFSAQQFPDLHSELNLSSLELGDSALYFCASSGGPKKLFFGEGSRLTVL.

The J gene is TRBJ2-3, the V gene TRBV10-3, with D hard to call. Germline V gene lookup returns CDR1 ENHRY and CDR2 SYGVKD. V lost 4 bases and J 2 bases, leaving 4 bases between the germline ends. CDR3 size: 12 residues. This CDR3 reads CAISAHTDTQYF. The CDR3 region has the DNA TGTGCCATCAGTGCCCACACAGATACGCAGTATTTT.

This clone rates as medium-sized (0.01 to 0.1%). The chain employs TRBV25-1 and TRBJ1-1, with D maybe TRBD1 (5 bases). CDR1 and CDR2 from the germline V gene are MGHDK and SYGVNS. Trimming pared 2 bases from V and 0 bases from J, leaving 10 bases between. The CDR3 loop spans 15 amino acids. The CDR3 is CASSETWGLNTEAFF. The CDR3 nucleotides are TGTGCCAGCAGTGAAACGTGGGGCTTGAACACTGAAGCTTTCTTT.

The rearrangement uses TRBV11-3 and TRBJ2-7, with 7 bases that match TRBD2. The CDR3 totals 18 residues. V trimming: 1 base; J trimming: 4 bases; junction bases outside the gene matches: 16. CDR1 and CDR2 (germline): SGHNT, YENEEA. The CDR3 sequence: CASSLGRVNLSGAYEQYF. The CDR3, as DNA: TGTGCCAGCAGCTTAGGACGTGTCAATCTCAGCGGGGCTTACGAGCAGTACTTC.